The 11 T cell receptor beta chains in this list originate from one sample, sequenced in a study of OX40 agonist ivuxolimab in advanced cancers. Measured with immunoSEQ multiplex PCR; TCRdb has only the in-frame clones, and not every one. The sample holds about 86,000 clones, roughly nine tenths seen once. Source: CD4+ or CD8+ T cells sorted from blood, taken in a trial of the OX40 agonist ivuxolimab. The receptors shown here come from an adult with an advanced solid tumor such as melanoma, head and neck, liver or kidney cancer.

This clone was seen a single time. This chain links TRBV18 with TRBJ2-5; possibly TRBD1 for D (6 bases). The germline CDR1 and CDR2 sequences are KGHSH and LQKENI. V shed 3 bases and J shed 2 bases, with 10 bases lying between them. This CDR3 spans 14 amino acids. The CDR3, as DNA: TGTGCCAGCTCACCCCTAGGACAGCAAGAGACCCAGTACTTC. This translates into CASSPLGQQETQYF.

The chain is built from TRBV28 and TRBJ1-4; no reliable D call. The germline CDR1 and CDR2 sequences are MDHEN and SYDVKM. V was trimmed by 5 bases and J by 5 bases, leaving 6 bases between them. This CDR3 is 12 amino acids long. The chain's CDR3 is CASSLGNEKLFF. The CDR3 bases are TGTGCCAGCAGTCTAGGGAATGAAAAACTGTTTTTT.

Comments on this clone: Other nucleotide sequences from this sample produce the same CDR3. V gene TRBV5-1 combines with J gene TRBJ2-7; a weak D match, TRBD2 (5 bases). V lost 0 bases and J lost 0, with 10 bases in between. Germline loops: CDR1 SGHRS, CDR2 YFSETQ. The CDR3 consists of 15 residues. CDR3 sequence reads: CASSLVSGSSYEQYF. CDR3 bases: TGCGCCAGCAGCTTGGTATCTGGGAGCTCCTACGAGCAGTACTTC.

The CDR3 region is CAWQGLAGAGGELFF. DNA for the CDR3: TGTGCCTGGCAGGGACTAGCGGGAGCGGGCGGGGAGCTGTTTTTT. The chain combines TRBV30 with TRBJ2-2; 14 bases are shared with TRBD2. Per the germline V gene, CDR1 is GTSNPN and CDR2 is SVGIG (reference sequence). The length of the CDR3 is 15 residues. Unmatched junction bases numbered 6, after V lost 5 bases and J lost 7 bases.

The chain is built from TRBV28 and TRBJ1-2; 7 bases are shared with TRBD1. The CDR3 loop spans 15 amino acids. Germline V lookup: CDR1 MDHEN, CDR2 SYDVKM. V lost 11 bases and J lost 0; bases outside the gene matches: 12. As DNA, the CDR3 is TGTGCCGAGGGGGCAACAGGGCCCACTAACTATGGCTACACCTTC. This gives the protein CAEGATGPTNYGYTF.

The chain has TRBV28 and TRBJ2-7; D assignment may be TRBD1 or TRBD2 (5 bases each). This CDR3 comprises 14 residues. Per the germline V gene, CDR1 is MDHEN and CDR2 is SYDVKM. Trimming removed 6 bases from V and 3 bases from J, with 15 bases in between. CDR3 sequence: CASSLQVGDYEQYF. For the CDR3, the DNA is TGTGCCAGCAGCTTACAGGTCGGGGACTACGAGCAGTACTTC.

The chain has TRBV28 and TRBJ2-3; D unclear. This CDR3 has 14 amino acids. Trimming took off 3 bases at V and 3 bases at J, with 10 bases between the two ends. Germline V gene sequence: CDR1 MDHEN, CDR2 SYDVKM. CDR3 protein: CASSFPVWTDTQYF. In DNA form, the CDR3 reads TGTGCCAGCAGTTTTCCCGTTTGGACAGATACGCAGTATTTT.

This chain connects TRBV6-5 to TRBJ1-2; D remains unclear. Germline lookup yields CDR1 MNHEY and CDR2 SVGAGI. Between the trimmed V and J ends, which lost 5 bases and 8 bases, there was a span of 18 bases. CDR3 length equals 14 residues. For the CDR3, the DNA is TGTGCCAGCAGTCCCCGAGCTCCCGAGGGAGGCTACACCTTC. Its protein product is CASSPRAPEGGYTF.

The rearrangement links TRBV5-4 to TRBJ2-3, with 7 nucleotides matching TRBD1. J was trimmed by 3 bases and V by 5 bases; bases with no gene match: 9. This CDR3 has 15 residues. CDR1 and CDR2 from the germline V gene are SGHNT and YYREEE (reference sequence). The CDR3 loop is CASRLEGAPTDTQYF. The CDR3 DNA follows: TGTGCCAGCAGACTCGAGGGGGCGCCTACAGATACGCAGTATTTT.

The CDR3, as DNA: TGTGCCAGCAGCTTAGTAGCGGGAGTAATCTCCGGGGAGCTGTTTTTT. Translation: CASSLVAGVISGELFF. The J gene is TRBJ2-2, the V gene TRBV7-6, with 9 bases that match TRBD2. The CDR3 runs 16 residues. Germline CDR1 SGHVS, CDR2 FNYEAQ. The junction had 6 bases not matched to a gene; V was cut back by 1 base and J by 6 bases.

The genes are TRBV9 and TRBJ2-4; D may be TRBD2 (6 bases). The CDR3 length is 15 residues. Between the trimmed V and J ends, which lost 3 bases and 3 bases, there was a span of 13 bases. The germline gives CDR1 SGDLS, CDR2 YYNGEE. The CDR3 loop reads CASSGPGGDKNIQYF. The DNA for the CDR3 is TGTGCCAGCAGCGGACCGGGCGGGGACAAAAACATTCAGTACTTC.